The 16 T cell receptor beta chains reported below all come from one sample, sequenced in a study of shared clonotypes between healthy human individuals. The protocol was immunoSEQ multiplex PCR, while the TCRdb copy is restricted to in-frame clones and leaves out a portion. The data show around 440,000 clones, roughly four fifths seen once. The sample comprised PBMCs. The receptors here all came from a woman in her thirties or forties in good health. Some clones in this sample may be carry-over from other donors' samples.

The rearrangement uses TRBV7-2 and TRBJ1-2; TRBD1 matches 7 bases. The V gene's germline CDR1 is SGHTA and CDR2 FQGNSA. With 5 bases clipped from V and 0 bases from J, the junction kept 6 bases outside the gene matches. The CDR3 runs to 15 residues. CDR3: CASSPPDRPNYGYTF. The CDR3 coding sequence is TGTGCCAGCAGCCCGCCGGACAGGCCTAACTATGGCTACACCTTC.

The chain joins TRBV5-1 to TRBJ2-2, with TRBD1 identical over 10 bases. The CDR3 covers 16 residues. Trimming took 0 bases from V and 5 from J; bases not matched to a gene: 4. Germline values: CDR1 SGHRS, CDR2 YFSETQ. DNA for the CDR3: TGCGCCAGCAGCTTGGCGCCGGGACAGGGGACCGGGGAGCTGTTTTTT. It is translated as CASSLAPGQGTGELFF.

The gene calls are TRBV28 and TRBJ2-7, with 9 bases fitting TRBD1. The germline V gene encodes CDR1 MDHEN and CDR2 SYDVKM. The CDR3 loop spans 12 amino acids. Germline trimming cut 8 bases from V and 4 bases from J; bases unmatched to any gene: 3. The CDR3 coding sequence is TGTGCCAGCGGACAGGGGTGGTACGAGCAGTACTTC. Amino acid sequence: CASGQGWYEQYF.

This clone is a singleton in its sample. The chain has TRBV5-1 and TRBJ1-2; 8 bases agree with TRBD1. This CDR3 contains 14 residues. Germline V gene data show CDR1 as SGHRS and CDR2 as YFSETQ. With V trimmed by 1 base and J by 7 bases, 6 bases remained unmatched. In nucleotides, the CDR3 is TGCGCCAGCAGCTTGACAGGGGGAAGATCTGGCTACACCTTC. Translating gives CASSLTGGRSGYTF.

This chain joins TRBV28 and TRBJ2-3; D might be TRBD2 (5 bases). V was pared by 3 bases and J by 0 bases, with 10 bases between. Germline CDR1 and CDR2: MDHEN and SYDVKM. The CDR3 loop spans 15 amino acids. The CDR3 sequence: CASSFDYRSTDTQYF. The CDR3 DNA sequence: TGTGCCAGCAGTTTTGACTACCGTAGCACAGATACGCAGTATTTT.

DNA for the CDR3: TGCAGCGTGCAGAGACAGGGGGTGGGCGGCTACACCTTC. It encodes CSVQRQGVGGYTF. This chain uses TRBV29-1 with TRBJ1-2; 9 bases are a match to TRBD1. V lost 6 bases and J lost 8; bases outside the gene matches: 10. Per germline, CDR1 SQVTM and CDR2 ANQGSEA. This CDR3 region has 13 residues.

The genes are TRBV25-1 and TRBJ2-3; a possible D gene is TRBD2 (6 bases). V was shortened by 4 bases and J by 1 base, with 15 bases between the two germline ends. The CDR3 is made up of 16 amino acids. Per germline, CDR1 MGHDK and CDR2 SYGVNS. The CDR3 region is CASSARNSGGTDTQYF. Written as DNA, the CDR3 is TGTGCCAGCAGTGCCAGGAATTCGGGGGGCACAGATACGCAGTATTTT.

This chain joins TRBV27 and TRBJ2-7; 8 nucleotides line up with TRBD1. Germline V lookup: CDR1 MNHEY, CDR2 SMNVEV (reference sequence). The CDR3 is 13 amino acids. V dropped 8 bases and J dropped 2; count of bases not matched to a gene: 5. As DNA, the CDR3 is TGTGCCAGCGCGTGGGGACAGGCCTACGAGCAGTACTTC. Protein product: CASAWGQAYEQYF.

The V and J genes are TRBV7-2 and TRBJ2-1; D is uncertain. V lost 1 base to trimming and J lost 9 bases, with 10 bases between them. Per germline, CDR1 SGHTA and CDR2 FQGNSA. The CDR3 contains 13 residues. CDR3 DNA sequence: TGTGCCAGCAGCTTAGGCCTAGTTGTTGAGCAGTTCTTC. Protein: CASSLGLVVEQFF.

V is TRBV7-9 and J is TRBJ2-7; 7 nucleotides match TRBD1. The V gene end was trimmed by 5 bases and the J gene end by 6 bases; junction bases not matched to a gene: 13. Looked up from germline, CDR1 is SEHNR and CDR2 is FQNEAQ (reference sequence). CDR3 length: 15 residues. CDR3 sequence: CASSPTSDRTGEQYF. The CDR3 DNA sequence: TGTGCCAGCAGCCCCACCTCGGACAGGACGGGCGAGCAGTACTTC.

V gene TRBV4-2 combines with J gene TRBJ2-1; possible D gene TRBD2, 5 bases. Germline V gene lookup returns CDR1 LGHNA and CDR2 YNFKEQ. The CDR3 consists of 17 residues. Trimming shortened V by 4 bases and J by 7 bases, and 23 bases separated the two germline ends. CDR3 coding DNA: TGTGCCAGCAGCCCTCAAATCGCTAGCTTTTCCCAAAATGAGCAGTTCTTC. The encoded protein is CASSPQIASFSQNEQFF.

V usage is TRBV14 and J usage is TRBJ2-1; D not certain. There are 16 residues in the CDR3. Germline loops: CDR1 SGHDN, CDR2 FVKESK. V lost 4 bases, J lost 0 bases, and 13 bases lay in between. CDR3: CASSRHLSSSYNEQFF. CDR3 DNA: TGTGCCAGCAGCCGACATTTATCAAGCTCCTACAATGAGCAGTTCTTC.

On this clone itself: With only one base between it and a far larger clone, this is likely a read error. This sequence joins TRBV4-1 and TRBJ1-1; perhaps TRBD1 as D (5 bases). Germline values: CDR1 MGHRA, CDR2 YSYEKL. This CDR3 has 13 residues. The CDR3 DNA is TGCGCCAGCAGCCAAAGACCGGGACTACCAAATTTATTT. Its protein product is CASSQRPGLPNLF.

This clone was recorded a few times. The gene calls are TRBV28 and TRBJ2-5; TRBD1 matches at 9 bases. With the DNA end fitting TRBJ2-7 better, the J assignment may be wrong. Per the germline V gene, CDR1 is MDHEN and CDR2 is SYDVKM. The CDR3 totals 16 residues. CDR3 protein: CASSLAPGTGLVEQYF. The CDR3 nucleotides are TGTGCCAGCAGTTTGGCCCCCGGGACAGGGCTCGTCGAGCAGTACTTC.

This rearrangement joins TRBV30 to TRBJ1-4, with unresolved D. The CDR3 spans 13 residues. The V gene lost 2 bases and the J gene lost 7 bases, with 11 bases spanning the gap. Germline V CDR1 and CDR2: GTSNPN, SVGIG (reference sequence). CDR3: CAWSTRWSEKLFF. The CDR3 DNA follows: TGTGCCTGGAGTACCAGGTGGAGTGAAAAACTGTTTTTT.

The count of this clone is one. This sequence joins TRBV6-5 and TRBJ1-5, with D tentatively TRBD1 (5 bases). This CDR3 contains 14 residues. V was cut by 6 bases and J by 6 bases, with 15 bases left in between. Per the germline V gene, CDR1 is MNHEY and CDR2 is SVGAGI. Here the CDR3 reads CASSRFRDTQPQHF. DNA of the CDR3: TGTGCCAGCAGCCGCTTCAGGGATACTCAGCCCCAGCATTTT.